A selection of T cell receptor beta chains follows, all from one sample in a study of blood T cells in healthy people across ages. MiXCR, run by TCRdb on the 5' RACE reads, gives a single entry per CDR3 protein. The profile covers 1,100,000 or so distinct CDR3 sequences, with over 35% appearing a single time and approximately 17% taken by the ten largest. Sequenced sample: blood. Receptors originate from a woman aged 60-75 years in good health. Both conserved end residues are part of each CDR3. Each record gives: CDR3 protein, CDR3 DNA, D gene, V gene, clone size, J gene. The D gene is left open where the match is weak. Not all rows give a size; the values are once, few, many and, for expanded clones, a class.

CDR3aa: CSVAGARGLNDEQFF; CDR3nt: TGCAGCGTCGCAGGGGCCAGGGGGCTCAACGATGAGCAGTTCTTC; d_gene: TRBD1; v_gene: TRBV29-1; abundance: -; j_gene: TRBJ2-1
CDR3aa: CARSLAGGPNEQFF; CDR3nt: TGTGCCAGGTCACTAGCGGGAGGGCCGAATGAGCAGTTCTTC; d_gene: TRBD2; v_gene: TRBV2; abundance: once; j_gene: TRBJ2-1
CDR3aa: CASSQGSQGGTEAFF; CDR3nt: TGCGCCAGCAGCCAAGGTTCACAGGGGGGGACTGAAGCTTTCTTT; d_gene: TRBD1; v_gene: TRBV4-1; abundance: -; j_gene: TRBJ1-1
CDR3aa: CASSHRPFGGEGRYEQYF; CDR3nt: TGTGCCAGCAGTCATAGACCCTTTGGGGGGGAGGGCCGATACGAGCAGTACTTC; d_gene: TRBD2; v_gene: TRBV12-3/TRBV12-4; abundance: few; j_gene: TRBJ2-7
CDR3aa: CASNLRGGSVNEQYF; CDR3nt: TGTGCCAGCAACTTAAGGGGCGGTAGCGTAAACGAGCAGTACTTC; d_gene: -; v_gene: TRBV27; abundance: -; j_gene: TRBJ2-7
CDR3aa: CATSDARGDEQYF; CDR3nt: TGTGCCACCAGTGACGCGAGGGGCGATGAGCAGTACTTC; d_gene: -; v_gene: TRBV24-1; abundance: -; j_gene: TRBJ2-7
CDR3aa: CASRGGQGRYGYTF; CDR3nt: TGTGCCAGCAGAGGGGGCCAGGGCCGATATGGCTACACCTTC; d_gene: -; v_gene: TRBV21-1; abundance: -; j_gene: TRBJ1-2
CDR3aa: CASSLWGSGNWNEQFF; CDR3nt: TGTGCCAGCAGCTTATGGGGGAGCGGTAATTGGAATGAGCAGTTCTTC; d_gene: -; v_gene: TRBV7-3; abundance: -; j_gene: TRBJ2-1
CDR3aa: CASSHRPDYLSYGYTF; CDR3nt: TGCGCCAGCAGCCACAGACCGGATTACTTAAGCTATGGCTACACCTTC; d_gene: -; v_gene: TRBV4-1; abundance: -; j_gene: TRBJ1-2
CDR3aa: CANSVTTGGNEQYF; CDR3nt: TGTGCCAACAGCGTCACCACAGGTGGCAACGAGCAGTACTTC; d_gene: -; v_gene: TRBV9; abundance: -; j_gene: TRBJ2-7
CDR3aa: CSAREDSASWVEYF; CDR3nt: TGCAGTGCTAGAGAAGATAGCGCCTCCTGGGTGGAGTACTTC; d_gene: -; v_gene: TRBV20-1; abundance: few; j_gene: TRBJ2-5
CDR3aa: CSARNAGDEQFF; CDR3nt: TGCAGTGCTAGAAACGCCGGGGATGAGCAGTTCTTC; d_gene: -; v_gene: TRBV20-1; abundance: -; j_gene: TRBJ2-1
CDR3aa: CASSPLGARGTDTQYF; CDR3nt: TGTGCCAGCAGTCCCTTAGGGGCGAGAGGAACAGATACGCAGTATTTT; d_gene: -; v_gene: TRBV12-3/TRBV12-4; abundance: -; j_gene: TRBJ2-3
CDR3aa: CAGSYSIGGGTQYF; CDR3nt: TGTGCCGGCAGTTACTCAATCGGGGGGGGGACCCAGTACTTC; d_gene: TRBD2; v_gene: TRBV6-6; abundance: -; j_gene: TRBJ2-5
CDR3aa: CASSQGNRVVAFF; CDR3nt: TGTGCCAGCAGCCAAGGGAACAGGGTTGTAGCTTTCTTT; d_gene: -; v_gene: TRBV3-1; abundance: -; j_gene: TRBJ1-1
CDR3aa: CASSLGLVSSGANVLTF; CDR3nt: TGTGCCAGCAGCTTGGGGCTAGTAAGCTCTGGGGCCAACGTCCTGACTTTC; d_gene: -; v_gene: TRBV5-4; abundance: once; j_gene: TRBJ2-6
CDR3aa: CAEKARQNYEQYF; CDR3nt: TGTGCCGAGAAGGCACGCCAGAACTACGAGCAGTACTTC; d_gene: -; v_gene: TRBV21-1; abundance: -; j_gene: TRBJ2-7
CDR3aa: CASRTGDRGRETQYF; CDR3nt: TGTGCCAGCAGAACGGGGGACAGGGGGCGAGAGACCCAGTACTTC; d_gene: TRBD1; v_gene: TRBV28; abundance: few; j_gene: TRBJ2-5
CDR3aa: CSAKDYGQGETQYF; CDR3nt: TGCAGTGCTAAAGACTACGGACAGGGCGAGACCCAGTACTTC; d_gene: TRBD1; v_gene: TRBV20-1; abundance: few; j_gene: TRBJ2-5
CDR3aa: CASGGTGGSGNEQFF; CDR3nt: TGTGCCAGCGGCGGAACGGGCGGGAGTGGCAATGAGCAGTTCTTC; d_gene: TRBD2; v_gene: TRBV7-3; abundance: few; j_gene: TRBJ2-1
CDR3aa: CASSTTGVGYEQCF; CDR3nt: TGTGCCAGCAGCACCACGGGAGTTGGCTACGAGCAGTGCTTC; d_gene: -; v_gene: TRBV7-9; abundance: -; j_gene: TRBJ2-7
CDR3aa: CASSLRRHQETQYF; CDR3nt: TGTGCCAGCAGTTTAAGGCGGCACCAAGAGACCCAGTACTTC; d_gene: -; v_gene: TRBV27; abundance: few; j_gene: TRBJ2-5
CDR3aa: CASSQDWPVNTDTQYF; CDR3nt: TGTGCCAGCAGCCAAGATTGGCCTGTTAACACAGATACGCAGTATTTT; d_gene: -; v_gene: TRBV4-2; abundance: -; j_gene: TRBJ2-3
CDR3aa: CASSQTEQGPYSNQPQHF; CDR3nt: TGTGCCAGCAGCCAGACTGAACAGGGTCCATATAGCAATCAGCCCCAGCATTTT; d_gene: -; v_gene: TRBV27; abundance: -; j_gene: TRBJ1-5
CDR3aa: CASSARTQWDEQFF; CDR3nt: TGTGCCAGCAGCGCTAGAACCCAGTGGGATGAGCAGTTCTTC; d_gene: -; v_gene: TRBV9; abundance: once; j_gene: TRBJ2-1
CDR3aa: CASRNIFGQGRRYEQYF; CDR3nt: TGTGCCAGCAGAAACATCTTTGGACAGGGTCGACGCTACGAGCAGTACTTC; d_gene: TRBD1; v_gene: TRBV27; abundance: -; j_gene: TRBJ2-7
CDR3aa: CAISQITGELFF; CDR3nt: TGTGCCATCAGTCAGATCACCGGGGAGCTGTTTTTT; d_gene: -; v_gene: TRBV10-3; abundance: few; j_gene: TRBJ2-2
CDR3aa: CASSQLAGVGQFF; CDR3nt: TGCGCCAGCAGCCAACTAGCGGGAGTAGGGCAGTTCTTC; d_gene: TRBD2; v_gene: TRBV4-1; abundance: -; j_gene: TRBJ2-1
CDR3aa: CATEGMSGATNYGYTF; CDR3nt: TGTGCCACCGAGGGAATGTCAGGGGCCACTAACTATGGCTACACCTTC; d_gene: -; v_gene: TRBV10-3; abundance: few; j_gene: TRBJ1-2
CDR3aa: CATSSLSNTEAFF; CDR3nt: TGTGCCACCAGCAGTCTTTCGAACACTGAAGCTTTCTTT; d_gene: -; v_gene: TRBV15; abundance: -; j_gene: TRBJ1-1
CDR3aa: CASSHPGQVTYNEQFF; CDR3nt: TGCGCCAGCAGCCATCCTGGACAGGTAACTTACAATGAGCAGTTCTTC; d_gene: TRBD1; v_gene: TRBV4-1; abundance: -; j_gene: TRBJ2-1
CDR3aa: CASSSQGEEETQYF; CDR3nt: TGTGCCAGCAGCTCCCAGGGGGAAGAGGAGACCCAGTACTTC; d_gene: TRBD1; v_gene: TRBV7-2; abundance: -; j_gene: TRBJ2-5
CDR3aa: CASSDRQGETQYF; CDR3nt: TGTGCCAGCAGTGACAGGCAGGGTGAGACCCAGTACTTC; d_gene: -; v_gene: TRBV2; abundance: -; j_gene: TRBJ2-5
CDR3aa: CASSYQGTGYEQYF; CDR3nt: TGTGCCAGCAGTTACCAGGGGACAGGGTACGAGCAGTACTTC; d_gene: TRBD1; v_gene: TRBV6-2/TRBV6-3; abundance: few; j_gene: TRBJ2-7
CDR3aa: CASSAWRGTDTQYF; CDR3nt: TGTGCCAGCAGCGCGTGGAGGGGAACAGATACGCAGTATTTT; d_gene: -; v_gene: TRBV5-6; abundance: -; j_gene: TRBJ2-3
CDR3aa: CAIRSLDPYEQYF; CDR3nt: TGTGCCATCAGATCCTTGGACCCCTACGAGCAGTACTTC; d_gene: -; v_gene: TRBV10-3; abundance: -; j_gene: TRBJ2-7
CDR3aa: CASRKQQAYGYTF; CDR3nt: TGTGCCAGCAGAAAACAGCAGGCCTATGGCTACACCTTC; d_gene: -; v_gene: TRBV6-5; abundance: -; j_gene: TRBJ1-2
CDR3aa: CASRTGLNYGYTF; CDR3nt: TGTGCCAGCAGGACAGGGTTGAACTATGGCTACACCTTC; d_gene: TRBD1; v_gene: TRBV27; abundance: -; j_gene: TRBJ1-2
CDR3aa: CASSQETNNEQFF; CDR3nt: TGTGCCAGCAGCCAAGAAACCAACAATGAGCAGTTCTTC; d_gene: -; v_gene: TRBV4-2; abundance: -; j_gene: TRBJ2-1
CDR3aa: CASSLSLAGGPSDTQYF; CDR3nt: TGTGCCAGCAGCCTCAGTCTAGCGGGAGGGCCTTCAGATACGCAGTATTTT; d_gene: TRBD2; v_gene: TRBV7-3; abundance: few; j_gene: TRBJ2-3
CDR3aa: CASSKTSGRSPYNEQFF; CDR3nt: TGTGCCAGCAGCAAAACAAGCGGGAGAAGCCCCTACAATGAGCAGTTCTTC; d_gene: -; v_gene: TRBV21-1; abundance: -; j_gene: TRBJ2-1
CDR3aa: CASSLKPQGQPQHF; CDR3nt: TGTGCCAGCAGTTTAAAGCCCCAAGGTCAGCCCCAGCATTTT; d_gene: -; v_gene: TRBV28; abundance: -; j_gene: TRBJ1-5
CDR3aa: CSVVEGETQYF; CDR3nt: TGCAGCGTTGTAGAGGGAGAGACCCAGTACTTC; d_gene: -; v_gene: TRBV29-1; abundance: many; j_gene: TRBJ2-5
CDR3aa: CASSWGSKQYF; CDR3nt: TGTGCCAGCAGTTGGGGGTCGAAGCAGTACTTC; d_gene: -; v_gene: TRBV6-5; abundance: few; j_gene: TRBJ2-7
CDR3aa: CASSKRTSGLSYNEQFF; CDR3nt: TGTGCCAGTAGTAAGAGGACTAGCGGACTCTCCTACAATGAGCAGTTCTTC; d_gene: TRBD2; v_gene: TRBV19; abundance: -; j_gene: TRBJ2-1
CDR3aa: CASSQDGSGRRTDTQYF; CDR3nt: TGCGCCAGCAGCCAAGATGGGTCCGGGAGGAGAACAGATACGCAGTATTTT; d_gene: TRBD2; v_gene: TRBV4-1; abundance: -; j_gene: TRBJ2-3
CDR3aa: CASSVDERELNGQFF; CDR3nt: TGTGCCAGCAGCGTAGATGAGCGGGAGTTGAATGGGCAGTTCTTC; d_gene: TRBD2; v_gene: TRBV9; abundance: -; j_gene: TRBJ2-1
CDR3aa: CASSPYAPSGREETQYF; CDR3nt: TGTGCCAGCTCACCCTACGCCCCAAGCGGTCGAGAAGAGACCCAGTACTTC; d_gene: -; v_gene: TRBV18; abundance: few; j_gene: TRBJ2-5
CDR3aa: CASSFSGGADTEYF; CDR3nt: TGTGCCAGCAGTTTCAGCGGAGGTGCAGATACGGAGTATTTT; d_gene: -; v_gene: TRBV12-3/TRBV12-4; abundance: -; j_gene: TRBJ2-3
CDR3aa: CASSPRADAYEQYF; CDR3nt: TGTGCCAGCAGTCCCCGCGCCGACGCCTACGAGCAGTACTTC; d_gene: -; v_gene: TRBV12-3/TRBV12-4; abundance: -; j_gene: TRBJ2-7
CDR3aa: CSAPLAGAGLGLNEQFF; CDR3nt: TGCAGTGCTCCACTAGCGGGAGCGGGTCTTGGACTTAATGAGCAGTTCTTC; d_gene: TRBD2; v_gene: TRBV20-1; abundance: few; j_gene: TRBJ2-1
CDR3aa: CSVGSGLYNEQFF; CDR3nt: TGCAGCGTAGGTAGCGGGCTATACAATGAGCAGTTCTTC; d_gene: TRBD2; v_gene: TRBV29-1; abundance: -; j_gene: TRBJ2-1
CDR3aa: CASSQGTVETQYF; CDR3nt: TGTGCCAGCAGCCAAGGAACTGTGGAGACCCAGTACTTC; d_gene: -; v_gene: TRBV3-1; abundance: -; j_gene: TRBJ2-5
CDR3aa: CASSPEPSSYEQYF; CDR3nt: TGCGCCAGCAGCCCAGAACCTAGCTCCTACGAGCAGTACTTC; d_gene: -; v_gene: TRBV4-1; abundance: -; j_gene: TRBJ2-7
CDR3aa: CASRRGGRQLNTEAFF; CDR3nt: TGTGCCAGCAGGAGGGGAGGTAGACAATTGAACACTGAAGCTTTCTTT; d_gene: -; v_gene: TRBV12-3/TRBV12-4; abundance: -; j_gene: TRBJ1-1
CDR3aa: CASNEDRPGSYNEQFF; CDR3nt: TGTGCCAGCAACGAAGACAGGCCGGGCTCCTACAATGAGCAGTTCTTC; d_gene: -; v_gene: TRBV21-1; abundance: -; j_gene: TRBJ2-1
CDR3aa: CASSRQALGYEQYF; CDR3nt: TGTGCCAGCAGCCGACAGGCTCTAGGCTACGAGCAGTACTTC; d_gene: -; v_gene: TRBV28; abundance: -; j_gene: TRBJ2-7
CDR3aa: CATSMGGRSYNEQFF; CDR3nt: TGTGCCACCAGCATGGGCGGTAGATCCTACAATGAGCAGTTCTTC; d_gene: -; v_gene: TRBV15; abundance: -; j_gene: TRBJ2-1
CDR3aa: CASTGAGPSVLRNEQFF; CDR3nt: TGCGCCAGCACCGGGGCCGGGCCTAGCGTCCTAAGGAATGAGCAGTTCTTC; d_gene: -; v_gene: TRBV5-1; abundance: -; j_gene: TRBJ2-1
CDR3aa: CASSSHLSGTGINEQFF; CDR3nt: TGTGCCAGCAGTAGCCATCTCTCCGGGACAGGGATCAATGAGCAGTTCTTC; d_gene: TRBD1; v_gene: TRBV27; abundance: few; j_gene: TRBJ2-1